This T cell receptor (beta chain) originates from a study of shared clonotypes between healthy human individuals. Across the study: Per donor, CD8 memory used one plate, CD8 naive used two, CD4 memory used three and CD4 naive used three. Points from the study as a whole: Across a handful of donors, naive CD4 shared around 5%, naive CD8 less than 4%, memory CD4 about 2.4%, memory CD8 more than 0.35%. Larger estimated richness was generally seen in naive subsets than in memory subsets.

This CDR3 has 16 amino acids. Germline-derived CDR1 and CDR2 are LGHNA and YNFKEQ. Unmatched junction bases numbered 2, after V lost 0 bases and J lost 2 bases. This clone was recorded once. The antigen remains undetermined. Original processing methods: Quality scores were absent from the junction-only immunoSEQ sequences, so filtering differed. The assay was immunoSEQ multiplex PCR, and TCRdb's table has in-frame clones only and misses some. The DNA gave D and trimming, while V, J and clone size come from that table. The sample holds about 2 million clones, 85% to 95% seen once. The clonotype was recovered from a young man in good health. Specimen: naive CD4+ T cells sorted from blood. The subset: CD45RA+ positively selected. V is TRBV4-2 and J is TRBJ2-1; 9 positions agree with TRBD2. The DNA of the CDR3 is TGTGCCAGCAGCCAAGAGGGACTAGCAGCCTACAATGAGCAGTTCTTC. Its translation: CASSQEGLAAYNEQFF.